The 6 T cell receptor beta chains reported below all come from one sample, sequenced in a study of T-cell reconstitution after alpha-beta-depleted transplantation in children (TCRdb year 2016). The receptor library was made with PCR. Sequencing was carried out with an Illumina HiSeq 2500. To normalize quantification of the TCRbeta repertoire, the TCR libraries were built with molecular barcoding that relied on unique molecular identifiers. TCRdb redid the processing of the public reads, applying fastp at Q25 and MiXCR, and retained in-frame beta chains. Every CDR3 protein is listed once, alongside the most common genes and DNA of its rows. This sample has around 800,000 distinct CDR3 sequences in its table, and about 16% of those were observed once. 5% of the sample belongs to the ten largest clones. The treatment or condition label on this specimen signifies: allogeneic hematopoietic cell transplantation with graft depleted of TCRalphabeta T cells and CD19 B cells.

The source material was PBMCs, mostly from graft donor cells, sampled 360 days after TCRalphabeta/CD19-depleted stem cell transplant. The receptor set was obtained from a male patient aged 10 to 17 who had a stem cell transplant for acute lymphoblastic leukemia, so the T cells may come from the graft donor.

This clonotype has only a few counts. V gene TRBV2 combines with J gene TRBJ2-1; 11 nucleotides agree with TRBD2. The V gene's germline CDR1 is SNHLY and CDR2 FYNNEI. With V trimmed by 4 bases and J by 9 bases, 8 bases remained unmatched. The CDR3 totals 15 residues. The CDR3 sequence is CASSAVSGRAGEQFF. In DNA, the CDR3 is TGTGCCAGCAGTGCGGTTAGCGGGAGGGCGGGTGAGCAGTTCTTC.

CDR3 in DNA: TGTGCCAGCAGCCCTTATGAGTTGGTGGAGACCCAGTACTTC. It yields the protein CASSPYELVETQYF. The genes are TRBV7-9 and TRBJ2-5, with no clear D. V was trimmed by 5 bases and J by 5 bases, leaving 15 bases between them. The CDR3 is made up of 14 amino acids. Germline V gene lookup returns CDR1 SEHNR and CDR2 FQNEAQ (reference sequence).

The table lists this clonotype with a few counts. The V and J genes are TRBV10-1 and TRBJ2-5, with 9 positions matching TRBD2. CDR3 length: 16 residues. Losses at the gene ends were 6 bases for V and 3 bases for J; bases not matched to a gene: 11. Germline assignment: CDR1 WNHNN and CDR2 SYGVQD (reference sequence). CDR3 nucleotide sequence: TGCGCCAGCAGCGACATTGGAGTAGCGGGAGAAGAGACCCAGTACTTC. Translation gives CASSDIGVAGEETQYF.

This chain connects TRBV19 to TRBJ1-2; D perhaps matches TRBD1 (6 bases). Germline CDR1 LNHDA, CDR2 SQIVND (reference sequence). Trimming left V 6 bases short and J 0 bases short, with 14 bases between. The CDR3 runs to 15 residues. For the CDR3, the DNA is TGTGCCAGTAGCGACGGACAGCTAACTAACTATGGCTACACCTTC. It encodes CASSDGQLTNYGYTF. The full variable domain, in which reference TRBV19 and TRBJ1-2 provide the parts outside the CDR3, is DGGITQSPKYLFRKEGQNVTLSCEQNLNHDAMYWYRQDPGQGLRLIYYSQIVNDFQKGDIAEGYSVSREKKESFPLTVTSAQKNPTAFYLCASSDGQLTNYGYTFGSGTRLTVV.

The chain has TRBV20-1 and TRBJ1-5; D is perhaps TRBD1 (6 bases). Germline V gives CDR1 DFQATT, CDR2 SNEGSKA (reference sequence). The CDR3 loop spans 14 amino acids. Trimming removed 0 bases at V and 5 bases at J, with 11 bases between. The CDR3 here is CSAREGGWDQPQHF. CDR3 DNA sequence: TGCAGTGCTAGAGAGGGGGGCTGGGATCAGCCCCAGCATTTT.

In its sample, this clonotype was seen a few times. The chain joins TRBV15 to TRBJ2-5; D uncertain. V gave up 1 base and J gave up 7 bases, with 13 bases separating them. The CDR3 loop spans 14 amino acids. Germline values: CDR1 LNHNV, CDR2 YYDKDF (reference sequence). For the CDR3, the DNA is TGTGCCACCAGCAGAGTCCGGGTAATGGGGACCCAGTACTTC. This encodes CATSRVRVMGTQYF.